The present TCR beta chain was sequenced within a study of a mutant IDH1 vaccine in newly diagnosed glioma. Overall study context: Patients were started on vaccination 4-6 weeks after radiotherapy alone, or with temozolomide cycles. Week 47 marked visit V13, whereas week 35 marked visit V12. Earlier therapy was either radiotherapy, temozolomide, or both, and most got both. Study findings and constraints: Apparently, pseudoprogression bore no relation to changes among the top peripheral T cell clonotypes.

As for this clone: Its antigen is unknown.

Clones were read by immunoSEQ multiplex PCR, and TCRdb kept only the in-frame ones, dropping some. The sample includes around 44,000 clones, 70% to 85% seen only once; the top ten take 6.5% to 7.5%. Time point reported: week 35, safety follow-up. The vaccine gave 300 ug of a 20-mer mutant IDH1 peptide subcutaneously per dose. Trimming shortened V by 6 bases and J by 7 bases, and 16 bases separated the two germline ends. The CDR3 runs 14 residues. CDR1 and CDR2 (germline): SGHRS, YFSETQ. The clonotype comes from a man in his forties with glioma. The specimen was PBMCs, collected from a glioma patient whose treatment included an IDH1 peptide vaccine. V is TRBV5-1 and J is TRBJ2-2; D might be TRBD2 (5 bases). The chain's CDR3 is CASTRDSRVGELFF. The CDR3 bases are TGCGCCAGCACCCGGGATAGTCGGGTCGGGGAGCTGTTTTTT.